By share, the clone carrying this T cell receptor beta chain counts as medium-sized. Its antigen remains unknown. The entry originates in a study of metastatic and nonmetastatic thyroid tumors. Broader study findings: Relative to benign nodules, malignant thyroid tumors were reportedly characterized by significantly elevated TCR beta diversity in blood and tumor.

The CDR3 spans 13 residues. Germline assignment: CDR1 KGHDR and CDR2 SFDVKD. V was clipped by 10 bases and J by 6 bases, with 14 bases between them. In the authors' methods: In papillary thyroid cancer, a distant-metastasis classifier was built using CDR3 differences across clinicopathological groups. TCRdb re-called the PCR reads with MiXCR. These V and J calls originate from TCRdb's pipeline instead of the authors' own analysis. The table includes around 14,000 clones, 20% to 30% detected once. No treatment had been given to any patient before thyroid surgery. The TCR comes from a female donor with papillary thyroid cancer or a benign thyroid nodule (not recorded which). Some clones in this sample may be carry-over from other donors' samples. The V call is TRBV24-1, the J call TRBJ2-2; D is perhaps TRBD1 or TRBD2 (5 bases each). Sequenced sample: tumor tissue. The CDR3 DNA is TGTGCCACTCGGGACCTTCCTGCCGGGGAGCTGTTTTTT. Amino acid sequence: CATRDLPAGELFF.